What follows are 23 T cell receptor beta chains derived from one specimen sequenced in a study of molecular identifiers for immune sequencing clone quantification. In TCRdb, the PCR reads were re-called with MiXCR into one record per CDR3 protein. In the table there are around 470,000 distinct CDR3 sequences, approximately 25% of which are singletons. Input material: naive CD8+ T cells from blood, with Jurkat cell RNA spiked in. Specified subset: FACS-sorted CD8+CD4-CCR7+CD45RA+ naive T cells. Receptors originate from a human donor in good health. Some libraries in this study had Jurkat cell RNA spiked in.

As to this clonotype: The junction departs from germline at one end; a sequencing error may be responsible. CDR3 nucleotides: TGCAGTGCTAGAGATGATCTGGAGCAGCTCTTC. This gives the protein CSARDDLEQLF. The V and J genes are TRBV20-1 and TRBJ2-1; unclear D gene. The CDR3 contains 11 residues. In germline, CDR1 is DFQATT, CDR2 SNEGSKA (reference sequence).

There are many counts of this clonotype. The chain employs TRBV28 and TRBJ1-1; 7 nucleotides match TRBD1. Germline CDR1 MDHEN, CDR2 SYDVKM. There are 16 residues in the CDR3. V lost 6 bases, J lost 2 bases, and 12 bases stayed unmatched. The chain's CDR3 is CASRPNPQGVNTEAFF. CDR3 sequence (DNA): TGTGCCAGCAGACCAAACCCCCAGGGGGTCAACACTGAAGCTTTCTTT.

In regard to this clonotype: Its ends do not fully match the called genes, so a read error is possible. The V call is TRBV5-3, the J call TRBJ2-2; D is unclear. TRBV5-3 is recorded as an ORF, its role being uncertain. CDR3 length: 14 amino acids. CDR3 sequence reads: CASSLSELAGELFF. CDR3 nucleotides: TGTGCCAGCAGCTTATCAGAGCTCGCCGGGGAGCTGTTTTTT.

This clonotype was detected ten times or more. The CDR3 sequence: CASSRLGQKEVNIQYF. In nucleotides, the CDR3 is TGTGCCAGCAGTCGGTTAGGACAGAAAGAGGTAAACATTCAGTACTTC. V is TRBV28 and J is TRBJ2-4; weak D call: TRBD1 (6 bases). V was trimmed by 5 bases and J by 6 bases, leaving 20 bases between them. The CDR3 covers 16 residues. Germline V gene lookup returns CDR1 MDHEN and CDR2 SYDVKM. Variable domain in full (rest from reference TRBV28 and TRBJ2-4): DVKVTQSSRYLVKRTGEKVFLECVQDMDHENMFWYRQDPGLGLRLIYFSYDVKMKEKGDIPEGYSVSREKKERFSLILESASTNQTSMYLCASSRLGQKEVNIQYFGAGTRLSVL.

This clonotype was found a few times. The CDR3 DNA sequence: TGCGCCAGCAGCCAACACCTACTCGGGGGGCCCCCTGGGGGAGAGACCCAGTACTTC. It encodes CASSQHLLGGPPGGETQYF. V and J are TRBV4-3 and TRBJ2-5; possible D gene TRBD2, 7 bases. The CDR3 runs to 19 residues. CDR1 and CDR2 from the germline V gene are LGHNA and YSLEER. V was pared by 2 bases and J by 4 bases, with 26 bases between.

This clonotype has more than one count but fewer than ten. The V call is TRBV20-1, the J call TRBJ1-5; 8 nucleotides line up with TRBD1. Germline V CDR1 and CDR2: DFQATT, SNEGSKA (reference sequence). With 0 bases clipped from V and 0 bases from J, the junction kept 10 bases outside the gene matches. The CDR3 loop spans 18 amino acids. This CDR3 reads CSARDRDRSIYSNQPQHF. CDR3 nucleotides: TGCAGTGCTAGAGATCGGGACAGGTCGATCTATAGCAATCAGCCCCAGCATTTT.

In its sample, this clonotype was seen a few times. The V call is TRBV7-9, the J call TRBJ1-6; 7 nucleotides match TRBD1. Germline V lookup: CDR1 SEHNR, CDR2 FQNEAQ (reference sequence). The J segment lost 10 bases and the V segment lost 4 bases, leaving 10 bases of the junction unmatched. This CDR3 spans 15 amino acids. The CDR3: CASSSADREGSPLHF. The CDR3 DNA follows: TGTGCCAGCAGCTCTGCCGACAGGGAGGGATCACCCCTCCACTTT.

In this sample, this clonotype turned up many times. This chain uses TRBV7-8 with TRBJ2-7; the D gene is possibly TRBD2 (5 bases). This CDR3 has 13 amino acids. V was clipped by 1 base and J by 6 bases, with 10 bases between them. Per the germline V gene, CDR1 is SGHVS and CDR2 is FQNEAQ. The CDR3 loop reads CASSLGDGVEQYF. The CDR3, as DNA: TGTGCCAGCAGCTTAGGTGACGGGGTCGAGCAGTACTTC.

The chain recombines TRBV11-2 with TRBJ2-2, with no clear D. The CDR3 extends over 14 amino acids. V was shortened by 6 bases and J by 7 bases, with 15 bases between the two germline ends. CDR1 is SGHAT, CDR2 FQNNGV, per germline. CDR3 amino acids: CASRPVSAIGELFF. For the CDR3, the DNA is TGTGCCAGCAGGCCCGTCTCCGCTATCGGGGAGCTGTTTTTT.

The rearrangement joins TRBV4-3 to TRBJ2-2, with D tentatively TRBD2 (5 bases). Trimming stripped 0 bases from V and 4 bases from J, with 15 bases between. CDR3 length: 17 amino acids. Germline CDR1 LGHNA, CDR2 YSLEER. The CDR3 sequence is CASSQDKGLRGTGELFF. CDR3 sequence (DNA): TGCGCCAGCAGCCAAGATAAAGGGTTACGGGGCACCGGGGAGCTGTTTTTT.

This clonotype was seen at least ten times. The chain has TRBV13 and TRBJ2-6; D is ambiguous. The V gene lost 3 bases and the J gene lost 4 bases, with 10 bases spanning the gap. CDR3 length equals 15 residues. CDR1 and CDR2 from the germline V gene are PRHDT and FYEKMQ (reference sequence). The CDR3 bases are TGTGCCAGCAGCTTCCCTGTAAGAGGGGCCAACGTCCTGACTTTC. Translating gives CASSFPVRGANVLTF.

This clonotype was found many times. The gene calls are TRBV19 and TRBJ2-2; the match to TRBD1 covers 7 bases. CDR3 length equals 15 residues. J lost 7 bases, V lost 3 bases, and 8 bases had no gene match. Germline values: CDR1 LNHDA, CDR2 SQIVND (reference sequence). The CDR3, as DNA: TGTGCCAGTAGTATCGGGTACAGGGGTAACGGGGAGCTGTTTTTT. Translated, it gives CASSIGYRGNGELFF.

This clonotype has a count of ten or more. CDR3 nucleotides: TGTGCCAGCAGCTGGACTAGCTACTCCGGGGCCAACGTCCTGACTTTC. Translating gives CASSWTSYSGANVLTF. V gene TRBV7-2 combines with J gene TRBJ2-6, with 8 bases aligning to TRBD2. The junction had 6 bases not matched to a gene; V was cut back by 4 bases and J by 4 bases. Germline loops: CDR1 SGHTA, CDR2 FQGNSA. The CDR3 length is 16 residues. The whole variable domain, remainder taken from reference TRBV7-2 and TRBJ2-6, is GAGVSQSPSNKVTEKGKDVELRCDPISGHTALYWYRQSLGQGLEFLIYFQGNSAPDKSGLPSDRFSAERTGGSVSTLTIQRTQQEDSAVYLCASSWTSYSGANVLTFGAGSRLTVL.

The chain links TRBV20-1 to TRBJ2-7, with D possibly matching TRBD2 (6 bases). The V end was cut by 0 bases, the J end by 6 bases, with 18 bases between. The CDR3 spans 15 residues. Germline V gives CDR1 DFQATT, CDR2 SNEGSKA (reference sequence). CDR3 bases: TGCAGTGCTAGAGACCCTAGCGAAGGAACGGGCGAGCAGTACTTC. This translates into CSARDPSEGTGEQYF.

As for this clonotype: This clone may be a read error of a much larger clone one base away. The J gene is TRBJ2-3, the V gene TRBV12-3 or TRBV12-4; D remains ambiguous. V shed 8 bases and J shed 6 bases, with 15 bases lying between them. The CDR3 is made up of 13 amino acids. CDR3 residues: CASGLGLEDTQYF. The CDR3 DNA is TGTGCCAGCGGATTGGGCCTTGAGGATACGCAGTATTTT.

This clonotype was counted many times. The chain carries TRBV7-2 and TRBJ2-1; a weak D match, TRBD2 (6 bases). The CDR3 contains 18 residues. The germline V gene has CDR1 SGHTA and CDR2 FQGNSA. The V gene lost 1 base and the J gene lost 6 bases, with 22 bases spanning the gap. The DNA for the CDR3 is TGTGCCAGCAGCTTAGTTCCGGTTCTACGGGAGCAGAGCAATGAGCAGTTCTTC. This translates into CASSLVPVLREQSNEQFF.

This clonotype has just a few counts. The chain joins TRBV24-1 to TRBJ2-6, with D unresolved. The CDR3 extends over 15 amino acids. V lost 6 bases and J lost 0, with 8 bases in between. Looked up from germline, CDR1 is KGHDR and CDR2 is SFDVKD. CDR3 region: CATSPSPSGANVLTF. Here the CDR3 DNA reads TGTGCCACCAGTCCGTCCCCCTCTGGGGCCAACGTCCTGACTTTC.

This clonotype was seen only a few times. The V and J genes are TRBV20-1 and TRBJ2-7; no clear D. The V gene's germline CDR1 is DFQATT and CDR2 SNEGSKA (reference sequence). V was shortened by 0 bases and J by 4 bases, with 22 bases between the two germline ends. The CDR3 loop spans 17 amino acids. The CDR3 DNA follows: TGCAGTGCTAGAGATGAAGAAGGGTTCGATAAGGTTTACGAGCAGTACTTC. Amino acid sequence: CSARDEEGFDKVYEQYF.

The rearrangement joins TRBV6-1 to TRBJ1-3; possibly TRBD1 for D (5 bases). CDR1 is MNHNS and CDR2 is SASEGT in the germline V gene. The V end lost 9 bases, the J end lost 0 bases, and 18 bases lay between the germline ends. The CDR3 totals 16 residues. This CDR3 reads CASRTWGDLSGNTIYF. CDR3 nucleotide sequence: TGTGCCAGTCGAACCTGGGGGGACCTCTCTGGAAACACCATATATTTT.

The chain joins TRBV12-3 or TRBV12-4 to TRBJ2-7, with a possible D match to TRBD1 (6 bases). V gave up 6 bases and J gave up 3 bases, with 12 bases separating them. This CDR3 contains 13 residues. This chain's CDR3 is CASRRQENYEQYF. CDR3 in DNA: TGTGCCAGCAGGCGACAGGAGAACTACGAGCAGTACTTC.

In its sample, this clonotype was seen many times. The chain links TRBV3-1 to TRBJ2-3; possible D gene TRBD2, 6 bases. There are 16 residues in the CDR3. The germline V and J ends were trimmed by 1 base and 2 bases, with 13 bases remaining between them. Germline CDR1 reads LGHDT; CDR2 reads YNNKEL (reference sequence). CDR3 residues: CASSQVALATTDTQYF. CDR3 bases: TGTGCCAGCAGCCAAGTGGCTCTAGCGACCACAGATACGCAGTATTTT.

In its sample, this clonotype was seen a few times. An end of the junction differs from the germline gene, which may be a read error. The gene calls are TRBV6-2 or TRBV6-3 and TRBJ2-2; a weak D match, TRBD1 (6 bases). In germline, CDR1 is MNHEY, CDR2 SVGEGT. The CDR3 sequence is 16 residues long. This CDR3 reads CASERGQTTNTGELVF. CDR3 nucleotides: TGTGCCAGCGAAAGAGGACAGACGACGAACACCGGGGAGCTGGTTTTT.

In the case of this clonotype: With a much larger clone just one base away, this may be a read error. J is TRBJ2-7 and V is TRBV29-1; D perhaps matches TRBD1 (7 bases). The CDR3 contains 13 residues. Germline V CDR1 and CDR2: SQVTM, ANQGSEA. CDR3 in amino acids: CGARGQSSYEQYF. The CDR3 bases are TGCGGCGCGCGGGGACAGAGCTCCTACGAGCAGTACTTC.